This T cell receptor (beta chain) is from a study of T cells expressing NK-cell markers. The wider study: There were seven HCMV-seropositive donors and one seronegative donor among the eight sequenced.

This CDR3 has 12 residues. The germline gives CDR1 GTSNPN, CDR2 SVGIG (reference sequence). UMI-tagged 5'RACE template switching yielded the TCR beta cDNA. TCRdb re-called the 5' RACE reads and catalogs CDR3 proteins one per entry, DNA excluded. The sample data list 500,000 to 600,000 distinct CDR3 sequences. The clonotype was recovered from a man aged 18 to 29 in good health. V usage is TRBV30 and J usage is TRBJ2-1. The sample consisted of blood T cells: a sorted CD56 or NKG2C T cell subset, CD4+ or CD8+ T cells, or bulk PBMC T cells (not recorded which). CDR3 protein: CAWTADYNEQFF.